The clone carrying this T cell receptor (beta chain) was observed a single time. Germline V gene sequence: CDR1 ENHRY, CDR2 SYGVKD. The CDR3 totals 19 residues. J gave up 0 bases and V 10 bases, and 14 bases lay outside the gene matches. The data originate from a study of OX40 agonist ivuxolimab in advanced cancers. Profiled with immunoSEQ multiplex PCR; TCRdb holds only in-frame clones, not every one. The sample holds some 35,000 clones; about three quarters are singletons and the top ten take under 15%. The starting material was CD4+ or CD8+ T cells sorted from blood, obtained in a trial of the OX40 agonist ivuxolimab. This TCR was recovered from an adult with an advanced solid tumor such as melanoma, head and neck, liver or kidney cancer. The V gene is TRBV10-3, the J gene TRBJ2-1, with 14 bases aligning to TRBD2. The CDR3 bases are TGTGCCACACTCGTCGGGACTAGCGGGAGCGTAAGCTCCTACAATGAGCAGTTCTTC. It translates to CATLVGTSGSVSSYNEQFF.